This TCR beta chain came from a study of T cell responses to AZD1222 COVID-19 vaccine. Some clones are missing from TCRdb's copy, which holds only in-frame ones; the method was immunoSEQ multiplex PCR. There are approximately 110,000 clones in the sample; 88% occur only once, and 3.5% to 4.5% lies in the top ten. With regard to this clone: The target antigen is unknown.

CDR1 and CDR2 (germline): PRHDT, FYEKMQ (reference sequence). The CDR3 is 14 residues long. Between the trimmed V and J ends, which lost 1 base and 1 base, there was a span of 7 bases. Whole-study findings and limits: There were mostly white British donors and more females than males, and clonal diversity was possibly underestimated. The span of vaccine-associated CD4 TCRs extended across spike, with dominance at 160-218 and 743-854.

The material sequenced was peripheral blood, taken on day 0 of AZD1222 vaccination. The V call is TRBV13, the J call TRBJ1-1; D call uncertain. The TCR was taken from an adult in good health. This chain's CDR3 is CASSLVRKNTEAFF. For the CDR3, the DNA is TGTGCCAGCAGCTTAGTACGGAAGAACACTGAAGCTTTCTTT. The full variable domain, completed using reference TRBV13 and TRBJ1-1, is AAGVIQSPRHLIKEKRETATLKCYPIPRHDTVYWYQQGPGQDPQFLISFYEKMQSDKGSIPDRFSAQQFSDYHSELNMSSLELGDSALYFCASSLVRKNTEAFFGQGTRLTVV.